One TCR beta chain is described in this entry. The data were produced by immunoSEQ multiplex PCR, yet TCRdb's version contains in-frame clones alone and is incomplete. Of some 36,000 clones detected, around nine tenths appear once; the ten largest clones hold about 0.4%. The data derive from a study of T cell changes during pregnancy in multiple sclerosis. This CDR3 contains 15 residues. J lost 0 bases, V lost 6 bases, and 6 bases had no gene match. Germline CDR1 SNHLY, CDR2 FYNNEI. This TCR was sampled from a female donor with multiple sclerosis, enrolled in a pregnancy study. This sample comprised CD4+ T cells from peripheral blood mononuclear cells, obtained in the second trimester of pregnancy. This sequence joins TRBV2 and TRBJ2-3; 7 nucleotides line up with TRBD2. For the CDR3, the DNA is TGTGCCAGCAGGAGAACTAGCGTCAGCACAGATACGCAGTATTTT. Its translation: CASRRTSVSTDTQYF.